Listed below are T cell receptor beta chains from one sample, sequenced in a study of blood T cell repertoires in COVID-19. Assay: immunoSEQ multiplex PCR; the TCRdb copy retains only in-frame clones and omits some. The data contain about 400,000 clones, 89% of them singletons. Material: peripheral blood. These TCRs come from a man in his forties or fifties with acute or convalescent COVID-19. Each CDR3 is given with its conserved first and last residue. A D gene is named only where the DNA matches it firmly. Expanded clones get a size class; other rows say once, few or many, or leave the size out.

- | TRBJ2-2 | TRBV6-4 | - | TGTGCCAGCAGTGACTCTACGGGGGCCGGGGAGCTGTTTTTT | CASSDSTGAGELFF
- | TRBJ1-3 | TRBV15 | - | TGTGCCACCGCGCTTGGTAGCCAGCCTGGAAACACCATATATTTT | CATALGSQPGNTIYF
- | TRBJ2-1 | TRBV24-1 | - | TGTGCCACCAGTGATCAGACAGCTGACTCCTACAATGAGCAGTTCTTC | CATSDQTADSYNEQFF
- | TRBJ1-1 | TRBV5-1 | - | TGCGCCAGCAGCTTCGGACAGACGAACACTGAAGCTTTCTTT | CASSFGQTNTEAFF
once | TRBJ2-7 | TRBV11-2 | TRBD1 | TGTGCCAGCAGTCGGGACAGGTTATACGAGCAGTACTTC | CASSRDRLYEQYF
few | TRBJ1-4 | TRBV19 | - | TGTGCCAGTACCCGGTTTGCAGAGATGACTTCAACTAATGAAAAACTGTTTTTT | CASTRFAEMTSTNEKLFF
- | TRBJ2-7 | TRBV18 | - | TGTGCCAGCTCACCCCCATCCTACGAGCAGTACTTC | CASSPPSYEQYF
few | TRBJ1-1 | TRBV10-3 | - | TGTGCCATCAGTGAGTCGAGGGATGCTGAAGCTTTCTTT | CAISESRDAEAFF
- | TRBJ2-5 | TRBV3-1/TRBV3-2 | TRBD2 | TGTGCCAGCAGCCCAGTTCCTAGCGGGGGCCGGGGAGAGACCCAGTACTTC | CASSPVPSGGRGETQYF
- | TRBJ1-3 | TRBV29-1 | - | TGCAGCGTCGCGGAGCCCTCTGGAAACACCATATATTTT | CSVAEPSGNTIYF
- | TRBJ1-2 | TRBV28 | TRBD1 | TGTGCCAGCAATCCAAGGACAGGGAGAGACTATGGCTACACCTTC | CASNPRTGRDYGYTF
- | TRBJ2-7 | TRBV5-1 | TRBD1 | TGCGCCAGCAGACAAGGACAGGGGGCTAACTACGAGCAGTACTTC | CASRQGQGANYEQYF
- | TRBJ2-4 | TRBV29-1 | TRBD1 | TGCAGCGTTGTAGGGGACAGGAGCAGTGGCATTCAGTACTTC | CSVVGDRSSGIQYF
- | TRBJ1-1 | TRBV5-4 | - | TGTGCCAGCAGCTTGGATCTGGGCGGGATGTACACTGAAGCTTTCTTT | CASSLDLGGMYTEAFF
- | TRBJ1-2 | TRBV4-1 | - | TGCGCCAGCAGCCAAGCCCTCTCCAAGCCATACACCTTC | CASSQALSKPYTF
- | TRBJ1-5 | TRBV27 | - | TGTGCCAGCAGGCCCCTCTATAGCAATCAGCCCCAGCATTTT | CASRPLYSNQPQHF
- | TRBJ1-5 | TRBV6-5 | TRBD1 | TGTGCCAGCACCGGGACAGGGGTTCAGCCCCAGCATTTT | CASTGTGVQPQHF
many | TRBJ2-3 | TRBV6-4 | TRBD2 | TGTGCCAGCAGTGAGAGTAGCGGGGGGGCCACAGATACGCAGTATTTT | CASSESSGGATDTQYF
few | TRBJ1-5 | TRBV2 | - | TGTGCCAGCAGTGAAGCTATCCGGACTCTAAACAATCAGCCCCAGCATTTT | CASSEAIRTLNNQPQHF
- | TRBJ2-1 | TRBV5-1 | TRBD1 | TGCGCCAGCAGCATTAGACAGGGGGCGAGGAATGAGCAGTTCTTC | CASSIRQGARNEQFF
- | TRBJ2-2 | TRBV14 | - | TGTGCCAGCAGGCGAGGGATGCGTGGGGAGCTGTTTTTT | CASRRGMRGELFF
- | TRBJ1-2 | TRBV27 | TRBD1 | TGTGCCAGCAGCAGACCGGGACAGCACTATGGCTACACCTTC | CASSRPGQHYGYTF
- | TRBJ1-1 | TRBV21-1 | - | TGTGCCAGCAGCAACACGGGACAGCCATGCACTGAAGCTTTCTTT | CASSNTGQPCTEAFF
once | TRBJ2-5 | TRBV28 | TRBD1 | TGTGCCAGCAGTTCCTATAAGGGACAGACGTACCAAGAGACCCAGTACTTC | CASSSYKGQTYQETQYF
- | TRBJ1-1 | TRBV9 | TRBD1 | TGTGCCAGCAGCGTAGAGCCGGGCAGGGGGCCCACTGAAGCTTTCTTT | CASSVEPGRGPTEAFF